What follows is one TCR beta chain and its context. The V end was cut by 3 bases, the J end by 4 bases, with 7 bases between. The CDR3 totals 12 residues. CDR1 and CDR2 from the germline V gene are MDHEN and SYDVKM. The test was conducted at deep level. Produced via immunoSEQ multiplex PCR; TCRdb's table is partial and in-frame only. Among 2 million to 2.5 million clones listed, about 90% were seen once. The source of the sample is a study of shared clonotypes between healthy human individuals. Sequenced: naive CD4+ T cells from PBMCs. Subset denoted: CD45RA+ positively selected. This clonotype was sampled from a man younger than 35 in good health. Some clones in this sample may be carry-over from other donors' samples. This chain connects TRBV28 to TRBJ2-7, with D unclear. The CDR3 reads CASSFAEYEQYF. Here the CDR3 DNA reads TGTGCCAGCAGTTTCGCGGAATACGAGCAGTACTTC. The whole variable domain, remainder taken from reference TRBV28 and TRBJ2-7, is DVKVTQSSRYLVKRTGEKVFLECVQDMDHENMFWYRQDPGLGLRLIYFSYDVKMKEKGDIPEGYSVSREKKERFSLILESASTNQTSMYLCASSFAEYEQYFGPGTRLTVT.